Described below is a single T cell receptor (beta chain) sequence and its context. Its antigen is not identified. The source of the sample is a study of cytomegalovirus exposure and HLA in healthy donors. The wider study: Counted in an early data release were roughly 87 million unique TCRs from HLA-typed donors. Notes on the study in general: Researchers reported from a later analysis that most CMV-associated TCR beta chains appeared HLA-restricted. In most subjects, TCR beta sequences reportedly gave accurate predictions of HLA-A and HLA-B alleles.

Germline lookup yields CDR1 ENHRY and CDR2 SYGVKD. The CDR3 runs to 14 residues. Trimming pared 8 bases from V and 3 bases from J, leaving 17 bases between. The PCR had 60 Vbeta and 13 Jbeta primers. The assay was immunoSEQ multiplex PCR, and TCRdb's table has in-frame clones only and misses some. The sample totals 130,000 to 150,000 clones. The source material was PBMCs. The source is a man aged 35-49 years in good health and CMV-seronegative. This chain connects TRBV10-3 to TRBJ2-7; D is perhaps TRBD1 (6 bases). The CDR3: CAIRGVGGIYEQYF. The CDR3 DNA reads as TGTGCCATCCGAGGGGTAGGGGGAATCTACGAGCAGTACTTC.